The 4 T cell receptor beta chains below come from one sample, sequenced in a study of blood T cell repertoires in COVID-19. Profiling relied on immunoSEQ multiplex PCR, and the TCRdb table lists in-frame clones only, not all of them. The sample lists about 140,000 clones, about 86% occurring once. Material: peripheral blood. All receptors derive from a woman aged 55-70 years with active or convalescent COVID-19.

The CDR3 loop reads CATSGRVGPQHF. The CDR3 DNA sequence: TGTGCCACCAGTGGCAGGGTGGGGCCCCAGCATTTT. The chain couples TRBV24-1 to TRBJ1-5; possible D gene TRBD1, 5 bases. This CDR3 spans 12 amino acids. Trimming removed 5 bases at V and 9 bases at J, with 10 bases between. Germline-derived CDR1 and CDR2 are KGHDR and SFDVKD.

Worth noting for this clone: The identical CDR3 is also encoded by other nucleotide sequences in the sample. Written as DNA, the CDR3 is TGCAGCGTTGACACAGGGTCAGATACGCAGTATTTT. Translation: CSVDTGSDTQYF. The chain combines TRBV29-1 with TRBJ2-3; a weak D match, TRBD1 (6 bases). The CDR3 is 12 residues long. The V gene's germline CDR1 is SQVTM and CDR2 ANQGSEA. V was trimmed by 3 bases and J by 4 bases, leaving 8 bases between them.

The chain links TRBV6-5 to TRBJ1-3, with D possibly matching TRBD1 (6 bases). V lost 8 bases and J lost 4, with 12 bases in between. Germline lookup yields CDR1 MNHEY and CDR2 SVGAGI. This CDR3 comprises 13 residues. The CDR3 protein is CASRKGHGNTIYF. Here the CDR3 DNA reads TGTGCCAGCCGAAAGGGACACGGAAACACCATATATTTT.

The genes are TRBV6-5 and TRBJ2-2; D may be TRBD1 (6 bases). The CDR3 totals 11 residues. Per germline, CDR1 MNHEY and CDR2 SVGAGI. Trimming removed 6 bases at V and 9 bases at J, with 8 bases between. This CDR3 reads CASRGARELFF. Written as DNA, the CDR3 is TGTGCCAGCAGGGGGGCCCGGGAGCTGTTTTTT.